Listed below are T cell receptor beta chains from one sample, sequenced in a study of blood T cell repertoires in COVID-19. Produced via immunoSEQ multiplex PCR; TCRdb's table is partial and in-frame only. The sample holds 90,000 to 150,000 clones, roughly four fifths seen once. The source material was peripheral blood. These receptors were taken from a human donor in a cohort sampled during active COVID-19. Both conserved end residues are part of each CDR3. The D gene is left open where the match is weak. Only part of the rows carry a size: once, few, many, or a class if the clone is expanded.

d_call cdr3_length j_call v_call clone_size cdr3_aa cdr3_nt
TRBD2 13 TRBJ2-1 TRBV18 - CASLGTRDNEQFF TGTGCCAGCTTGGGGACTAGAGACAATGAGCAGTTCTTC
TRBD1 17 TRBJ1-4 TRBV11-2 - CASSLAPMDRPNEKLFF TGTGCCAGCAGCTTAGCACCCATGGACAGGCCTAATGAAAAACTGTTTTTT
- 18 TRBJ2-7 TRBV5-6 - CASSNDRLRLKRVDEQYF TGTGCCAGCAGTAACGACAGGCTACGGCTCAAGAGGGTCGACGAGCAGTACTTC
- 14 TRBJ2-7 TRBV27 - CASSLGAQAYEQYF TGTGCCAGCAGTTTAGGGGCTCAAGCCTACGAGCAGTACTTC
TRBD2 15 TRBJ2-7 TRBV28 - CASSLGLAGGYEQYF TGTGCCAGCAGTCTCGGACTAGCGGGGGGTTACGAGCAGTACTTC
TRBD2 14 TRBJ2-7 TRBV10-3 - CAIGTSGSSYEQYF TGTGCCATAGGGACTAGCGGGAGCTCTTACGAGCAGTACTTC
- 17 TRBJ1-2 TRBV3-1/TRBV3-2 once CASSQDSADKINYGYTF TGTGCCAGCAGCCAAGATTCGGCGGACAAAATAAACTATGGCTACACCTTC
- 16 TRBJ2-7 TRBV7-8 - CASSLAPSQGQGEQYF TGTGCCAGCAGCTTAGCGCCCAGTCAGGGCCAAGGGGAGCAGTACTTC
TRBD2 14 TRBJ2-7 TRBV5-4 few CASSLSGSSYEQYF TGTGCCAGCAGCTTGAGCGGGAGCTCCTACGAGCAGTACTTC
- 14 TRBJ1-1 TRBV15 - CATSRGGPAGEAFF TGTGCCACCAGCAGAGGGGGTCCGGCGGGTGAAGCTTTCTTT
TRBD2 14 TRBJ2-7 TRBV6-5 - CASRSSGGSYEQYF TGTGCCAGCAGATCTAGCGGGGGGTCGTACGAGCAGTACTTC
- 15 TRBJ1-3 TRBV7-3 - CASSLEGTSGNTIYF TGTGCCAGCAGCTTAGAGGGTACCTCTGGAAACACCATATATTTT
- 15 TRBJ1-2 TRBV18 - CASSPYDMEGYGYTF TGTGCCAGCTCACCCTACGACATGGAAGGCTATGGCTACACCTTC
- 16 TRBJ1-1 TRBV7-6 - CASSLAPRGANTEAFF TGTGCCAGCAGCTTAGCCCCCCGGGGGGCGAACACTGAAGCTTTCTTT
TRBD1 14 TRBJ1-1 TRBV6-5 - CASRITGVNTEAFF TGTGCCAGCAGGATTACAGGGGTTAACACTGAAGCTTTCTTT
TRBD2 19 TRBJ2-2 TRBV5-4 - CASSGGIASGRGDTGELFF TGTGCCAGCAGCGGGGGCATCGCTAGCGGGAGGGGCGACACCGGGGAGCTGTTTTTT
TRBD1 16 TRBJ1-4 TRBV6-5 - CASSYGTGATNEKLFF TGTGCCAGCAGTTACGGGACAGGGGCAACTAATGAAAAACTGTTTTTT
- 14 TRBJ1-1 TRBV7-9 - CASGGQEWNTEAFF TGTGCCTCGGGGGGGCAGGAATGGAACACTGAAGCTTTCTTT
- 13 TRBJ1-1 TRBV30 - CAWSVSQVTEAFF TGTGCCTGGAGTGTATCGCAGGTCACTGAAGCTTTCTTT
TRBD1 17 TRBJ1-1 TRBV7-9 - CASSFGSRDRGNTEAFF TGTGCCAGCAGCTTTGGAAGCCGGGACAGGGGGAACACTGAAGCTTTCTTT
- 16 TRBJ2-1 TRBV27 once CASSPPDRLSYNEQFF TGTGCCAGCAGTCCCCCGGACAGATTGTCCTACAATGAGCAGTTCTTC
TRBD1 16 TRBJ1-1 TRBV7-9 - CASSLFRQGRNTEAFF TGTGCCAGCAGCTTATTCAGACAGGGGAGGAACACTGAAGCTTTCTTT
- 15 TRBJ1-1 TRBV4-1 - CASSQLLGPRAEAFF TGCGCCAGCAGCCAACTTCTCGGACCGAGGGCTGAAGCTTTCTTT
- 13 TRBJ2-7 TRBV29-1 few CSVEATVTYEQYF TGCAGCGTTGAAGCGACAGTTACCTACGAGCAGTACTTC
TRBD2 13 TRBJ2-7 TRBV12-3/TRBV12-4 - CASSFAGAYEQYF TGTGCCAGCAGTTTCGCGGGGGCCTACGAGCAGTACTTC
- 13 TRBJ2-7 TRBV4-1 - CASSQGGPYEQYF TGCGCCAGCAGCCAAGGGGGGCCCTACGAGCAGTACTTC
TRBD2 16 TRBJ2-7 TRBV6-1 once CASSERLAGGPGEQYF TGTGCCAGCAGTGAACGTTTAGCGGGAGGGCCCGGCGAGCAGTACTTC
- 12 TRBJ2-3 TRBV30 - CAWSPGEDTQYF TGTGCCTGGAGCCCCGGGGAAGATACGCAGTATTTT
TRBD1 13 TRBJ2-7 TRBV27 - CASSLTGPTEQYF TGTGCCAGCAGTTTGACAGGGCCTACCGAGCAGTACTTC
TRBD1 15 TRBJ1-4 TRBV7-9 few CASSQRSGGGEKLFF TGTGCCAGCAGCCAGAGGTCAGGGGGAGGAGAAAAACTGTTTTTT
TRBD1 13 TRBJ1-2 TRBV2 - CASSDPTGTGYTF TGTGCCAGCAGTGACCCGACAGGGACTGGCTACACCTTC
TRBD1 14 TRBJ2-7 TRBV19 - CASSTWDRGDEQYF TGTGCCAGTAGTACCTGGGACAGGGGCGACGAGCAGTACTTC
TRBD2 15 TRBJ2-1 TRBV13 - CASSLEGEGHNEQFF TGTGCCAGCAGCTTAGAAGGGGAGGGGCACAATGAGCAGTTCTTC
TRBD1 15 TRBJ1-1 TRBV13 few CASSLVGQGNTEAFF TGTGCCAGCAGCTTAGTTGGACAGGGGAACACTGAAGCTTTCTTT
- 15 TRBJ2-5 TRBV5-4 - CASSLTTRPGETQYF TGTGCCAGCAGCCTAACGACAAGACCGGGGGAGACCCAGTACTTC
- 15 TRBJ2-7 TRBV11-2 - CASSLGQALSYEQYF TGTGCCAGCAGCTTAGGACAGGCCCTCTCCTACGAGCAGTACTTC
- 13 TRBJ2-7 TRBV10-3 - CAISEGGIYEQYF TGTGCCATCAGTGAAGGAGGGATCTACGAGCAGTACTTC
- 14 TRBJ2-7 TRBV4-1 - CASSPGQSPYEQYF TGCGCCAGCAGCCCCGGACAGTCCCCCTACGAGCAGTACTTC
- 17 TRBJ1-5 TRBV13 - CAPVPQKDRTSNQPQHF TGTGCCCCGGTCCCTCAGAAAGACAGGACTAGCAATCAGCCCCAGCATTTT
TRBD1 15 TRBJ1-1 TRBV27 once CASSPLGTGDTEAFF TGTGCCAGCAGTCCACTGGGGACAGGGGACACTGAAGCTTTCTTT
TRBD1 15 TRBJ1-2 TRBV11-3 - CASSLSTGDNYGYTF TGTGCCAGCAGCCTCTCAACAGGGGACAACTATGGCTACACCTTC
TRBD2 15 TRBJ2-3 TRBV3-1/TRBV3-2 few CASSPPGLAADTQYF TGTGCCAGCAGCCCCCCGGGACTAGCGGCAGATACGCAGTATTTT
TRBD1 15 TRBJ1-2 TRBV14 - CASSLSPGTGNGYTF TGTGCCAGCAGCCTCTCCCCCGGGACAGGCAATGGCTACACCTTC
TRBD1 17 TRBJ1-1 TRBV5-6 - CASSFGAGTGWNTEAFF TGTGCCAGCAGCTTTGGCGCCGGGACAGGATGGAACACTGAAGCTTTCTTT
- 13 TRBJ2-1 TRBV5-1 - CASSLGRHNEQFF TGCGCCAGCAGCTTGGGGAGGCACAATGAGCAGTTCTTC
TRBD1 15 TRBJ2-7 TRBV5-1 - CASSLQRQGIHEQYF TGCGCCAGCAGCTTGCAGAGACAGGGTATCCACGAGCAGTACTTC
- 12 TRBJ1-1 TRBV29-1 - CSVELTAGEAFF TGCAGCGTTGAGTTGACGGCAGGTGAAGCTTTCTTT